The 25 T cell receptor beta chains listed next were all sequenced from one sample in a study of blood T cell repertoires in COVID-19. Some clones are missing from TCRdb's copy, which holds only in-frame ones; the method was immunoSEQ multiplex PCR. The sample yields 70,000 to 90,000 clones, less than 85% seen once. The sequencing sample was made of peripheral blood. These TCRs come from an elderly woman with acute or convalescent COVID-19.

V is TRBV3-1 (or the pseudogene TRBV3-2) and J is TRBJ1-1, with 10 positions matching TRBD1. Per germline, CDR1 LGHDT and CDR2 YNNKEL (reference sequence). The CDR3 runs 16 residues. J gave up 2 bases and V 2 bases, and 5 bases lay outside the gene matches. The CDR3, as DNA: TGTGCCAGCAGCCAAAGGACAGGGGGTCTTAACACTGAAGCTTTCTTT. Protein sequence: CASSQRTGGLNTEAFF.

The chain carries TRBV2 and TRBJ1-1, with 8 bases identical to TRBD1. The germline V gene has CDR1 SNHLY and CDR2 FYNNEI. V lost 8 bases, J lost 7 bases, and 6 bases stayed unmatched. CDR3 length: 12 residues. CDR3 coding DNA: TGTGCCAGCGGGACAGGAACCCTTGAAGCTTTCTTT. Translation: CASGTGTLEAFF. The full variable domain, in which reference TRBV2 and TRBJ1-1 provide the parts outside the CDR3, is EPEVTQTPSHQVTQMGQEVILRCVPISNHLYFYWYRQILGQKVEFLVSFYNNEISEKSEIFDDQFSVERPDGSNFTLKIRSTKLEDSAMYFCASGTGTLEAFFGQGTRLTVV.

V usage is TRBV6-2 or TRBV6-3 and J usage is TRBJ1-2, with D maybe TRBD1 (5 bases). Germline V gives CDR1 MNHEY, CDR2 SVGEGT. The CDR3 has 14 amino acids. Trimming pared 1 base from V and 5 bases from J, leaving 11 bases between. The chain's CDR3 is CASSYWDGGYGYTF. CDR3 sequence (DNA): TGTGCCAGCAGTTACTGGGACGGGGGATATGGCTACACCTTC.

This clone was detected only a few times. The chain links TRBV6-5 to TRBJ1-2; possible D gene TRBD1, 5 bases. V was clipped by 4 bases and J by 5 bases, with 14 bases between them. The CDR3 is 14 amino acids. Germline CDR1 and CDR2: MNHEY and SVGAGI. This CDR3 is CASSSPDSGYGYTF. DNA for the CDR3: TGTGCCAGCAGTTCCCCCGACAGTGGATATGGCTACACCTTC.

This clone was observed a single time. This rearrangement joins TRBV5-4 to TRBJ1-4; 10 nucleotides match TRBD1. Germline V CDR1 and CDR2: SGHNT, YYREEE (reference sequence). This CDR3 contains 17 residues. After removal of 0 bases from V and 8 bases from J, the junction contained 10 bases not matched to a gene. CDR3: CASSLATGGQGTEKLFF. The CDR3 nucleotides are TGTGCCAGCAGCTTGGCCACAGGGGGACAGGGGACGGAAAAACTGTTTTTT.

This rearrangement joins TRBV18 to TRBJ2-1; TRBD1 aligns across 7 bases. The germline V gene has CDR1 KGHSH and CDR2 LQKENI. CDR3 length equals 16 residues. The junction had 6 bases not matched to a gene; V was cut back by 0 bases and J by 4 bases. CDR3 coding DNA: TGTGCCAGCTCACCACCGGGACAGAGAGATTACAATGAGCAGTTCTTC. Protein sequence: CASSPPGQRDYNEQFF.

The gene calls are TRBV11-2 and TRBJ1-1; no clear D. The CDR3 sequence is 13 residues long. Germline lookup yields CDR1 SGHAT and CDR2 FQNNGV. V dropped 0 bases and J dropped 4 bases, with 6 bases sitting between them. The CDR3 here is CASSLEGGTEAFF. The DNA for the CDR3 is TGTGCCAGCAGCTTAGAGGGAGGCACTGAAGCTTTCTTT.

In DNA form, the CDR3 reads TGTGCCAGCAGCTTGGATCCTAGCGGGGGCTACGAGCAGTACTTC. Its translation is CASSLDPSGGYEQYF. The chain couples TRBV5-4 to TRBJ2-7; 10 positions agree with TRBD2. Germline assignment: CDR1 SGHNT and CDR2 YYREEE (reference sequence). The CDR3 totals 15 residues. V dropped 0 bases and J dropped 3; count of bases not matched to a gene: 3.

A single count supports this clone. The V gene is TRBV6-5, the J gene TRBJ2-7, with 8 bases matching TRBD2. CDR3 length: 14 amino acids. V trimming: 5 bases; J trimming: 1 base; junction bases outside the gene matches: 4. Germline V gives CDR1 MNHEY, CDR2 SVGAGI. The DNA of the CDR3 is TGTGCCAGCAGTACTAGCGGAGGGTCCTACGAGCAGTACTTC. Protein: CASSTSGGSYEQYF.

The chain employs TRBV3-1 (or the pseudogene TRBV3-2) and TRBJ2-5, with D perhaps matching TRBD2 (6 bases). The V gene lost 0 bases and the J gene lost 2 bases, with 13 bases spanning the gap. The CDR3 is 16 residues long. CDR1 and CDR2 from the germline V gene are LGHDT and YNNKEL (reference sequence). Written as DNA, the CDR3 is TGTGCCAGCAGCCAAGATCCAGCGGGCAAACAAGAGACCCAGTACTTC. This codes for CASSQDPAGKQETQYF.

V gene TRBV11-2 combines with J gene TRBJ2-5; D not certain. Trimming cost V 1 base and J 2 bases, with 11 bases left between them. The CDR3 contains 15 residues. Germline CDR1 reads SGHAT; CDR2 reads FQNNGV. The CDR3 coding sequence is TGTGCCAGCAGCTTAGGGGCAGCTCCACAAGAGACCCAGTACTTC. Its protein is CASSLGAAPQETQYF.

This clone has more than one count but fewer than ten. This sequence joins TRBV21-1 and TRBJ1-3; TRBD1, as called in the table, went unchecked against the DNA. TRBV21-1 has pseudogene status. This CDR3 spans 17 amino acids. CDR3 coding DNA: TGTGCCAGCAGCAAAGTCAGACAGGCTGGCTCTGGAAACACCATATATTTT. This codes for CASSKVRQAGSGNTIYF.

In this sample, this clone turned up a few times. The gene calls are TRBV7-7 and TRBJ2-2, with no clear D. CDR1 and CDR2 from the germline V gene are SSHAT and FNYEAQ (reference sequence). The CDR3 consists of 13 residues. With 1 base removed from V and 6 bases from J, the gap between germline ends came to 6 bases. The CDR3 DNA follows: TGTGCCAGCAGCTTAGACTCCCCCGGGGAGCTGTTTTTT. This sequence encodes CASSLDSPGELFF.

The genes are TRBV19 and TRBJ1-5; D is ambiguous. CDR1 is LNHDA, CDR2 SQIVND, per germline (reference sequence). With 0 bases removed from V and 0 bases from J, the gap between germline ends came to 6 bases. The CDR3 has 15 amino acids. This chain's CDR3 is CASSIDFYSNQPQHF. In nucleotides, the CDR3 is TGTGCCAGTAGTATAGACTTCTATAGCAATCAGCCCCAGCATTTT.

The chain carries TRBV21-1 and TRBJ1-1; TRBD1 is taken as the D call from the table, unchecked against the DNA. TRBV21-1 is marked as a pseudogene. The CDR3 length is 18 residues. The CDR3 bases are TGTGCCAGCACCTACGATGACAGGGGAGGTCTGGGGGACACTGAAGCTTTCTTT. Its protein product is CASTYDDRGGLGDTEAFF.

This chain connects TRBV9 to TRBJ2-3, with D maybe TRBD2 (6 bases). CDR1 SGDLS and CDR2 YYNGEE come from the germline V gene. Trimming removed 0 bases from V and 3 bases from J, with 8 bases in between. This CDR3 has 14 amino acids. Here the CDR3 reads CASSVGGVTDTQYF. In DNA form, the CDR3 reads TGTGCCAGCAGCGTAGGGGGGGTTACAGATACGCAGTATTTT.

This chain uses TRBV19 with TRBJ1-2; a weak D match, TRBD1 (6 bases). With 5 bases removed from V and 0 bases from J, the gap between germline ends came to 16 bases. The CDR3 covers 16 residues. Looked up from germline, CDR1 is LNHDA and CDR2 is SQIVND (reference sequence). The CDR3 region has the DNA TGTGCCAGTAGTTTTATTAACAGGGCGACTAACTATGGCTACACCTTC. This sequence encodes CASSFINRATNYGYTF.

Points on this clone: One junction end does not reproduce the germline sequence, and a read error may be involved. This chain connects TRBV6-5 to TRBJ2-3; D gene ambiguous. From germline, CDR1 is MNHEY and CDR2 SVGAGI. The CDR3 has 14 amino acids. The CDR3 loop is CASSDSRSTDTQYF. CDR3 DNA sequence: TGTGCCAGCAGTGACTCGCGGAGCACAGATACGCAGTATTTT.

This rearrangement joins TRBV6-5 to TRBJ2-1; perhaps TRBD1 as D (7 bases). The germline gives CDR1 MNHEY, CDR2 SVGAGI. Trimming removed 8 bases from V and 6 bases from J, with 20 bases in between. This CDR3 has 15 amino acids. CDR3 in DNA: TGTGCCAGCTCGTCAGGAGGGGGCGATATCAATGAGCAGTTCTTC. Residues: CASSSGGGDINEQFF.

The chain is built from TRBV20-1 and TRBJ1-2; D is undetermined. Germline V gene lookup returns CDR1 DFQATT and CDR2 SNEGSKA (reference sequence). Trimming took 3 bases from V and 5 from J, leaving 10 bases between them. The CDR3 has 12 amino acids. The chain's CDR3 is CSASLSGYGYTF. The CDR3 coding sequence is TGCAGTGCTAGTTTGTCGGGGTATGGCTACACCTTC.

The gene calls are TRBV6-5 and TRBJ2-7; 7 nucleotides agree with TRBD2. Germline trimming cut 5 bases from V and 5 bases from J; bases unmatched to any gene: 6. This CDR3 spans 13 amino acids. The V gene's germline CDR1 is MNHEY and CDR2 SVGAGI. The CDR3 region has the DNA TGTGCCAGCAGTATAGGACTAGTCCACGAGCAGTACTTC. Translating gives CASSIGLVHEQYF.

This rearrangement joins TRBV7-3 to TRBJ2-3, with 7 bases lining up with TRBD1. V shed 0 bases and J 6 bases; nucleotides not matched to a gene: 3. The CDR3 has 14 residues. Germline loops: CDR1 SGHTA, CDR2 FQGTGA. The CDR3 reads CASSLTGGMDTQYF. The DNA for the CDR3 is TGTGCCAGCAGCTTAACAGGGGGCATGGATACGCAGTATTTT.

V usage is TRBV2 and J usage is TRBJ1-5, with D hard to call. The germline CDR1 and CDR2 sequences are SNHLY and FYNNEI. The CDR3 is made up of 15 amino acids. Trimming shortened V by 8 bases and J by 0 bases, and 14 bases separated the two germline ends. For the CDR3, the DNA is TGTGCCAGCTCGACACGGGGAAATAGCAATCAGCCCCAGCATTTT. Translation: CASSTRGNSNQPQHF. The full variable domain, its missing parts supplied by reference TRBV2 and TRBJ1-5, is EPEVTQTPSHQVTQMGQEVILRCVPISNHLYFYWYRQILGQKVEFLVSFYNNEISEKSEIFDDQFSVERPDGSNFTLKIRSTKLEDSAMYFCASSTRGNSNQPQHFGDGTRLSIL.

The V and J genes are TRBV4-2 and TRBJ1-4; the match to TRBD1 covers 8 bases. The CDR3 runs 16 residues. CDR1 and CDR2 (germline): LGHNA, YNFKEQ. The J segment lost 8 bases and the V segment lost 4 bases, leaving 12 bases of the junction unmatched. Here the CDR3 DNA reads TGTGCCAGCAGCCTAGGAACTGACAGGGGTAACGAAAAACTGTTTTTT. Its protein is CASSLGTDRGNEKLFF.

This clone appeared once. This chain joins TRBV6-1 and TRBJ2-7; 7 positions agree with TRBD1. Germline lookup yields CDR1 MNHNS and CDR2 SASEGT. This CDR3 comprises 13 residues. With 5 bases clipped from V and 6 bases from J, the junction kept 7 bases outside the gene matches. The CDR3 spells CASSSTTGSEQYF. The DNA for the CDR3 is TGTGCCAGCAGTTCGACGACAGGGAGCGAGCAGTACTTC.